The 13 T cell receptor beta chains below all came from one sample that was sequenced in a study of graft-versus-host responses after intestinal transplantation. These receptors lack a known antigen. Sequencing used immunoSEQ multiplex PCR; TCRdb keeps in-frame clones, though not all of them. This sample carries over 70,000 clones, roughly four fifths of them seen once, and the ten largest clones take roughly 17%. Specimen: unstimulated CD8+ T cells sorted from spleen or lymph node cells, collected before intestinal transplant. The receptor source for this set is a human donor who received an intestinal transplant.

The genes are TRBV6-6 and TRBJ2-1; tentatively, D is TRBD1 (5 bases). This CDR3 spans 14 amino acids. Germline V lookup: CDR1 MNHNY, CDR2 SVGAGI (reference sequence). V dropped 2 bases and J dropped 8 bases, with 13 bases sitting between them. The CDR3 nucleotides are TGTGCCAGCAGTTACGCTAGTACAGGAGATGAGCAGTTCTTC. As protein: CASSYASTGDEQFF.

This clone was counted a few times. The genes are TRBV5-6 and TRBJ2-3; 14 bases line up with TRBD2. CDR3 length equals 18 residues. Germline V gene lookup returns CDR1 SGHDT and CDR2 YYEEEE. The V segment lost 3 bases and the J segment 7 bases; nucleotides outside the gene matches: 13. CDR3 DNA: TGTGCCAGCAGCTGGTCGACTAGCGGGAGGGCCGGGGGGAATACGCAGTATTTT. This codes for CASSWSTSGRAGGNTQYF.

V usage is TRBV4-1 and J usage is TRBJ2-1, with 7 bases lining up with TRBD2. Germline lookup yields CDR1 MGHRA and CDR2 YSYEKL. The CDR3 loop spans 19 amino acids. V shed 1 base and J 4 bases; nucleotides not matched to a gene: 16. CDR3 residues: CASSQVYSNSGERYNEQFF. CDR3 nucleotide sequence: TGCGCCAGCAGCCAAGTGTACTCGAACAGCGGGGAGAGATACAATGAGCAGTTCTTC.

This chain joins TRBV15 and TRBJ2-1, with unresolved D. Germline CDR1 is LNHNV and CDR2 is YYDKDF (reference sequence). This CDR3 contains 14 residues. V was shortened by 4 bases and J by 3 bases, with 10 bases between the two germline ends. CDR3 DNA: TGTGCCACCAGCACAGGCGGTCGCTACAATGAGCAGTTCTTC. This codes for CATSTGGRYNEQFF.

This rearrangement joins TRBV10-3 to TRBJ2-7, with 9 bases lining up with TRBD1. This CDR3 has 21 residues. Trimming at V came to 0 bases and at J to 0 bases, leaving 18 bases not matched to a gene. Germline values: CDR1 ENHRY, CDR2 SYGVKD. DNA for the CDR3: TGTGCCATCAGTGAGTCCTTGGACAGGGGATGGGGAAAAGGGAACTCCTACGAGCAGTACTTC. The encoded protein is CAISESLDRGWGKGNSYEQYF.

The sample holds one count of this clone. The chain carries TRBV5-5 and TRBJ2-1; D remains unclear. Trimming cost V 0 bases and J 7 bases, with 17 bases left between them. The germline V gene has CDR1 SGHKS and CDR2 YYEKEE (reference sequence). The CDR3 loop spans 16 amino acids. CDR3 sequence reads: CASSLAWEVLKNEQFF. CDR3 DNA sequence: TGTGCCAGCAGCTTGGCCTGGGAAGTCCTGAAAAATGAGCAGTTCTTC.

As DNA, the CDR3 is TGTGCCAGCACTGGCAGGGGTGACGGGGAGCTGTTTTTT. Its translation: CASTGRGDGELFF. The chain carries TRBV28 and TRBJ2-2; TRBD1 is a possible D gene (6 bases). With 7 bases removed from V and 7 bases from J, the gap between germline ends came to 13 bases. The CDR3 has 13 amino acids. Germline V gene sequence: CDR1 MDHEN, CDR2 SYDVKM.

The chain recombines TRBV7-2 with TRBJ1-6; 7 bases are a match to TRBD1. Germline loops: CDR1 SGHTA, CDR2 FQGNSA. The CDR3 loop spans 17 amino acids. V trimming: 5 bases; J trimming: 0 bases; junction bases outside the gene matches: 7. CDR3 sequence (DNA): TGTGCCAGCAGCCAGGGACAGCTTAGCTCCTATAATTCACCCCTCCACTTT. Protein: CASSQGQLSSYNSPLHF. Full variable domain (rest looked up from reference TRBV7-2 and TRBJ1-6): GAGVSQSPSNKVTEKGKDVELRCDPISGHTALYWYRQSLGQGLEFLIYFQGNSAPDKSGLPSDRFSAERTGGSVSTLTIQRTQQEDSAVYLCASSQGQLSSYNSPLHFGNGTRLTVT.

The sample holds a few counts of this clone. The chain is built from TRBV4-1 and TRBJ2-1; 9 nucleotides line up with TRBD2. The J segment lost 4 bases and the V segment lost 2 bases, leaving 0 bases of the junction unmatched. The CDR3 extends over 14 amino acids. Germline lookup yields CDR1 MGHRA and CDR2 YSYEKL. Here the CDR3 reads CASSQSGGYNEQFF. The CDR3 DNA sequence: TGCGCCAGCAGCCAAAGCGGGGGGTACAATGAGCAGTTCTTC.

The rearrangement uses TRBV9 and TRBJ1-6; 7 nucleotides match TRBD1. The CDR3 is 15 residues long. The V and J ends lost 0 bases and 6 bases, in that order; junction bases with no gene match: 3. Germline V gives CDR1 SGDLS, CDR2 YYNGEE. CDR3 nucleotides: TGTGCCAGCAGCGTAGTGGACAGGCCTAATTCACCCCTCCACTTT. This translates into CASSVVDRPNSPLHF.

The chain joins TRBV5-1 to TRBJ2-7, with TRBD2 matching over 10 bases. The CDR3 is 14 residues long. The J segment lost 7 bases and the V segment lost 6 bases, leaving 10 bases of the junction unmatched. The germline CDR1 and CDR2 sequences are SGHRS and YFSETQ. CDR3 coding DNA: TGCGCCAGCAAACGGGCTAGCGGGAGTCGGGAGCAGTACTTC. Translating it yields CASKRASGSREQYF.

V gene TRBV7-9 combines with J gene TRBJ1-6; 7 nucleotides line up with TRBD1. The CDR3 is 15 residues long. After removal of 5 bases from V and 8 bases from J, the junction contained 9 bases not matched to a gene. Germline CDR1 and CDR2: SEHNR and FQNEAQ (reference sequence). The DNA of the CDR3 is TGTGCCAGCAGCGCCTCCGGGACAGTAGATTCACCCCTCCACTTT. Protein: CASSASGTVDSPLHF.

This chain joins TRBV30 and TRBJ2-7, with D possibly being TRBD2 (5 bases). The V gene lost 2 bases and the J gene lost 1 base, with 12 bases spanning the gap. Germline V gene sequence: CDR1 GTSNPN, CDR2 SVGIG (reference sequence). This CDR3 is built from 14 residues. The CDR3 is CAWSRASWSYEQYF. CDR3 coding DNA: TGTGCCTGGAGTCGCGCTAGCTGGTCCTACGAGCAGTACTTC.